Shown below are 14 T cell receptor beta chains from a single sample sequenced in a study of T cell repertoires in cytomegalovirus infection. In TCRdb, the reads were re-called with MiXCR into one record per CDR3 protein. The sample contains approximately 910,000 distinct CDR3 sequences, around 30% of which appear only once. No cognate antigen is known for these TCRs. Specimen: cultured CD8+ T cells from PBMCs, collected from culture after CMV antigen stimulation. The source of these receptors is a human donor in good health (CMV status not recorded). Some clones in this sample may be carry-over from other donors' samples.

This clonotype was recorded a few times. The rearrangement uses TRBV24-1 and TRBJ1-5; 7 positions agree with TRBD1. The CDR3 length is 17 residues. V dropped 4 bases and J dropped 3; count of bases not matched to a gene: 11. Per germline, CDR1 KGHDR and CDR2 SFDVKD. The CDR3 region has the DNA TGTGCCACCAGTGAAAACAGGGGAAGGTATGCCAATCAGCCCCAGCATTTT. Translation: CATSENRGRYANQPQHF.

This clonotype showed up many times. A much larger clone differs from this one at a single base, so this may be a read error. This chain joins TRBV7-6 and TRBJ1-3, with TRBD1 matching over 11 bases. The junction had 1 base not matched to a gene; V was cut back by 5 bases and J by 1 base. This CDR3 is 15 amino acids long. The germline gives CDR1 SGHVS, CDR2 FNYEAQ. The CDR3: CASSRDRGSGNTIYF. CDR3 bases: TGTGCCAGCAGCCGGGACAGGGGGTCTGGAAACACCATATATTTT.

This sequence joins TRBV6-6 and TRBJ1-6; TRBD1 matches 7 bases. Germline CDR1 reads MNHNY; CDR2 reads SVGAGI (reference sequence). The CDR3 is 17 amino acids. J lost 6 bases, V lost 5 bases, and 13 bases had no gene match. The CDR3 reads CASSNDRVGLANSPLHF. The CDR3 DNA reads TGTGCCAGCAGTAACGACAGGGTCGGCTTGGCTAATTCACCCCTCCACTTT.

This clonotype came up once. For the CDR3, the DNA is TGTGCCAGCAGTTACTCGAGGACCGAGAATGGCTACACCTTC. Amino acid sequence: CASSYSRTENGYTF. The chain uses TRBV6-5 and TRBJ1-2; no firm D call. Germline V gene sequence: CDR1 MNHEY, CDR2 SVGAGI. V lost 0 bases and J 6 bases, leaving 11 bases between the germline ends. This CDR3 region has 14 residues.

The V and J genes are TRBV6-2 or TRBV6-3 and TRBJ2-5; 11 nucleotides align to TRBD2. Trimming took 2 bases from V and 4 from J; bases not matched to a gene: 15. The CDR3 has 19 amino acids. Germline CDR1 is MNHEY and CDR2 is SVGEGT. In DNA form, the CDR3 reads TGTGCCAGCAGTTACGAGGGTAGCGGGGGGGCAATCCCCCGAGAGACCCAGTACTTC. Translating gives CASSYEGSGGAIPRETQYF.

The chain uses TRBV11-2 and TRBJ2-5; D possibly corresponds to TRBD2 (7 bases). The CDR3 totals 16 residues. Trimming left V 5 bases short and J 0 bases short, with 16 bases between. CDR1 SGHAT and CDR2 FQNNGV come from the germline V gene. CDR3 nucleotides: TGTGCCAGCAGCCCGGGGGGACAAATGTACCAAGAGACCCAGTACTTC. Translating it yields CASSPGGQMYQETQYF.

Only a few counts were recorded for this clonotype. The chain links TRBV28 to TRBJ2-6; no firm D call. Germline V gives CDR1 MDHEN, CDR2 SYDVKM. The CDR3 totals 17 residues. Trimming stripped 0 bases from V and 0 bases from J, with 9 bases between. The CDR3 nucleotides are TGTGCCAGCAGTTTATGGTCCGATTCCTCTGGGGCCAACGTCCTGACTTTC. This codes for CASSLWSDSSGANVLTF.

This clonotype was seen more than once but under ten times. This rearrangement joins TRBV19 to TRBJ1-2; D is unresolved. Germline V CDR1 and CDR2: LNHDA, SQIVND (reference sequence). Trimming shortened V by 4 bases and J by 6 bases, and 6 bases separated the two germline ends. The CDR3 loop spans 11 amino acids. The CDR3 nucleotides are TGTGCCAGTAGTAAAGGGCATGGCTACACCTTC. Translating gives CASSKGHGYTF.

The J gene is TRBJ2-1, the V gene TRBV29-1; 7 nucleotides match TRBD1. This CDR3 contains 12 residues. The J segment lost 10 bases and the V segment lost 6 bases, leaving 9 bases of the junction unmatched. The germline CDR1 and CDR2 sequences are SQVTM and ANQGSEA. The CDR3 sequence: CSVPRTGSEQFF. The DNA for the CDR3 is TGCAGCGTCCCAAGGACAGGAAGCGAGCAGTTCTTC.

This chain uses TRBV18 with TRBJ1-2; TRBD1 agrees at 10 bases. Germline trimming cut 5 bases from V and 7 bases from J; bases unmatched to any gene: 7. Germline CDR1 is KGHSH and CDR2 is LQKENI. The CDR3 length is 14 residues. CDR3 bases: TGTGCCAGCTCATCGGGGACAGGGGCCCGTGGCTACACCTTC. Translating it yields CASSSGTGARGYTF.

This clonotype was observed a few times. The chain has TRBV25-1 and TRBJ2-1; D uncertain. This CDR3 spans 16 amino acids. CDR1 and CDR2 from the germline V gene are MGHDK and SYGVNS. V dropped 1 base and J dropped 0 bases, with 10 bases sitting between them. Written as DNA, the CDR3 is TGTGCCAGCAGTGAATGGGGTAGCTACTCCTACAATGAGCAGTTCTTC. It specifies CASSEWGSYSYNEQFF.

DNA for the CDR3: TGTGCCAGCAGCCCCGGGAACAGGGGCGAAAACATTCAGTACTTC. Residues: CASSPGNRGENIQYF. The V and J genes are TRBV7-6 and TRBJ2-4, with 7 bases identical to TRBD1. J gave up 5 bases and V 5 bases, and 9 bases lay outside the gene matches. Germline-derived CDR1 and CDR2 are SGHVS and FNYEAQ. CDR3 size: 15 residues.

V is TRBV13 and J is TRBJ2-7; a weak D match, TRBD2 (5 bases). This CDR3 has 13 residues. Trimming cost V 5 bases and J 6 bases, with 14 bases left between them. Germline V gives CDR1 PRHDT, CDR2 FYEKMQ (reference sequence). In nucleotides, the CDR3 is TGTGCCAGCAGCCCGGTGATAGGAGGCGAGCAGTACTTC. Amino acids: CASSPVIGGEQYF.

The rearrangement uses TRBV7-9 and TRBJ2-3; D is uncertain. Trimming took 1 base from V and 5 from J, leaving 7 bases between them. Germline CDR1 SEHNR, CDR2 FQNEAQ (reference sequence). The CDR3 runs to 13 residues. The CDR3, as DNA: TGTGCCAGCAGCTTAGAGGTGGTAGATACGCAGTATTTT. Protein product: CASSLEVVDTQYF.